Sequencing of this T cell receptor beta chain was carried out in a study of human T cells and chemical hapten exposure. Study-level information: DPC at 2% was the sensitizing agent, placed on 2 cm by 2 cm of upper inner arm skin.

Using its own MiXCR run on the RACE reads, TCRdb lists one record per CDR3 protein. The sample records about 70,000 distinct CDR3 sequences, about 9.4% being singletons. Indicated time point: patch test 1, 2 weeks after DPC sensitization. Sample treatment: therapeutic diphenylcyclopropenone sensitization with weekly scalp DPC. This clonotype was seen more than once but under ten times. Germline-derived CDR1 and CDR2 are SGHKS and YYEKEE (reference sequence). Germline trimming cut 3 bases from V and 3 bases from J; bases unmatched to any gene: 8. CDR3 length: 15 amino acids. The chain carries TRBV5-5 and TRBJ1-2; 7 bases agree with TRBD1. This material consisted of whole blood, taken in connection with sensitization to the hapten diphenylcyclopropenone (DPC). This sequence was found in a middle-aged woman with alopecia areata. Some clones in this sample may be carry-over from other donors' samples. This CDR3 is CASSSQGTAHYGYTF. CDR3 sequence (DNA): TGTGCCAGCAGCTCACAGGGGACAGCACACTATGGCTACACCTTC.